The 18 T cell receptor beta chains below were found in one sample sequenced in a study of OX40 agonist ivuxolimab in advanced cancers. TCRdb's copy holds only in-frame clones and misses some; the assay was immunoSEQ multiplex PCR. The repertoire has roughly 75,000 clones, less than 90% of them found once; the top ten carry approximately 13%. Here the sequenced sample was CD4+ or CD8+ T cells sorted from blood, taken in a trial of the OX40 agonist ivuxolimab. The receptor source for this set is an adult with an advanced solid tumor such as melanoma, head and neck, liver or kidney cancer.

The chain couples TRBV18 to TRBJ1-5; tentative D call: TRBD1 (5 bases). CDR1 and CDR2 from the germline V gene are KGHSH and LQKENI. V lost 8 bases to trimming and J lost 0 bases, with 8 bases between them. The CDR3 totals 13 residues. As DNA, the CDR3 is TGTGCCAGCGCAGACAGTAGCAATCAGCCCCAGCATTTT. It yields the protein CASADSSNQPQHF.

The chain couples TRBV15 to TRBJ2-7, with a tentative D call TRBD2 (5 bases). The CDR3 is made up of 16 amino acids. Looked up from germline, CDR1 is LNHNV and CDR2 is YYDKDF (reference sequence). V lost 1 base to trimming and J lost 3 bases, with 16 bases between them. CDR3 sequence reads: CATSRGTASGGYEQYF. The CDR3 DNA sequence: TGTGCCACCAGCAGAGGGACCGCGTCCGGAGGCTACGAGCAGTACTTC.

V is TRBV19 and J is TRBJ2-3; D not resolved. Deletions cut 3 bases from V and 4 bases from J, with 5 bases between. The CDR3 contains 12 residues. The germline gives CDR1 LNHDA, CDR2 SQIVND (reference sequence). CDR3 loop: CASSIGPDTQYF. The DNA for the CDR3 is TGTGCCAGTAGTATTGGGCCAGATACGCAGTATTTT.

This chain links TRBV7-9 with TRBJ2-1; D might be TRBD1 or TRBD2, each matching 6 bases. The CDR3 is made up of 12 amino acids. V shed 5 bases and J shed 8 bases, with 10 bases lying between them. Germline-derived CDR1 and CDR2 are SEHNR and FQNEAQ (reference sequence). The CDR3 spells CASSQGGHEQFF. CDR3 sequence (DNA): TGTGCCAGCAGCCAAGGGGGGCATGAGCAGTTCTTC.

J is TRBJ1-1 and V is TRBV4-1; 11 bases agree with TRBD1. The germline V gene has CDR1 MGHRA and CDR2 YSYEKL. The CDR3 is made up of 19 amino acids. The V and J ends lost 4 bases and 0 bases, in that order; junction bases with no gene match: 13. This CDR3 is CASSLPGTGGTWVNTEAFF. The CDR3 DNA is TGCGCCAGCAGCCTACCCGGGACAGGGGGGACGTGGGTGAACACTGAAGCTTTCTTT.

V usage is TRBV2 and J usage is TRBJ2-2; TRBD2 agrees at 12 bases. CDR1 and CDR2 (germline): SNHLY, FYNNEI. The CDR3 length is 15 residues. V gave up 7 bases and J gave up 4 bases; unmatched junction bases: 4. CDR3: CASNGLAGFTGELFF. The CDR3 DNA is TGTGCCAGCAATGGACTAGCGGGATTCACCGGGGAGCTGTTTTTT. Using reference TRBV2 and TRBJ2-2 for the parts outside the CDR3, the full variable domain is EPEVTQTPSHQVTQMGQEVILRCVPISNHLYFYWYRQILGQKVEFLVSFYNNEISEKSEIFDDQFSVERPDGSNFTLKIRSTKLEDSAMYFCASNGLAGFTGELFFGEGSRLTVL.

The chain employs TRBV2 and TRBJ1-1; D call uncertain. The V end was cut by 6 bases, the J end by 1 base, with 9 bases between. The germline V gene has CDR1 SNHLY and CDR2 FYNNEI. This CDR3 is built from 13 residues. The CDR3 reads CASRWTANTEAFF. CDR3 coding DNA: TGTGCCAGCAGGTGGACGGCGAACACTGAAGCTTTCTTT.

The CDR3 here is CASVGAGLANYGYTF. The CDR3 nucleotides are TGTGCCAGTGTCGGAGCAGGCCTAGCTAACTATGGCTACACCTTC. V gene TRBV19 combines with J gene TRBJ1-2; D unclear. CDR3 length equals 15 residues. Germline-derived CDR1 and CDR2 are LNHDA and SQIVND (reference sequence). V was trimmed by 8 bases and J by 0 bases, leaving 16 bases between them.

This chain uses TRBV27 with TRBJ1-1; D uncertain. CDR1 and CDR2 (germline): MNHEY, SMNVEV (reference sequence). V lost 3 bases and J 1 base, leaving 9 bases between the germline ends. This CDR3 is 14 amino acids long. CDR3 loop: CASSFLPENTEAFF. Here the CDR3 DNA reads TGTGCCAGCAGTTTTCTACCGGAGAACACTGAAGCTTTCTTT.

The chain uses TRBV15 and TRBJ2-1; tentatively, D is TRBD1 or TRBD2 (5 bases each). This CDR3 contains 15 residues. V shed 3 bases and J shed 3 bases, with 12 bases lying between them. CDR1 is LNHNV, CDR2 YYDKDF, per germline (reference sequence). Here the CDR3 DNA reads TGTGCCACCAGCAGGGGGGTGGGAGACTACAATGAGCAGTTCTTC. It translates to CATSRGVGDYNEQFF.

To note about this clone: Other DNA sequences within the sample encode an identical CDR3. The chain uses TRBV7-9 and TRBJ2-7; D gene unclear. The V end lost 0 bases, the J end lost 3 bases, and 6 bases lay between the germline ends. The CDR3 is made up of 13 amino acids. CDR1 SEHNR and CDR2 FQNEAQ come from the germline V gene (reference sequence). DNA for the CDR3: TGTGCCAGCAGCTTAGCGGGGTTCTACGAGCAGTACTTC. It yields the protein CASSLAGFYEQYF.

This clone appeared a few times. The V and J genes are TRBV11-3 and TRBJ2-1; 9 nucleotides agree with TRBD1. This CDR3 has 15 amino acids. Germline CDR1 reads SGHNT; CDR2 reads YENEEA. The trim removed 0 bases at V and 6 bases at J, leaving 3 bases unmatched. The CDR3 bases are TGTGCCAGCAGCTTAGAACACAGGGGGCGCAATGAGCAGTTCTTC. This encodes CASSLEHRGRNEQFF. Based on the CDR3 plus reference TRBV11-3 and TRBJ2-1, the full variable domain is EAGVVQSPRYKIIEKKQPVAFWCNPISGHNTLYWYLQNLGQGPELLIRYENEEAVDDSQLPKDRFSAERLKGVDSTLKIQPAELGDSAVYLCASSLEHRGRNEQFFGPGTRLTVL.

DNA for the CDR3: TGTGCCAGCAGCTCGACAGGGGTGGGGTCCTACGAGCAGTACTTC. Amino acids: CASSSTGVGSYEQYF. V is TRBV7-9 and J is TRBJ2-7; 8 nucleotides match TRBD1. CDR1 SEHNR and CDR2 FQNEAQ come from the germline V gene (reference sequence). V gave up 4 bases and J gave up 1 base; unmatched junction bases: 6. The CDR3 covers 15 residues.

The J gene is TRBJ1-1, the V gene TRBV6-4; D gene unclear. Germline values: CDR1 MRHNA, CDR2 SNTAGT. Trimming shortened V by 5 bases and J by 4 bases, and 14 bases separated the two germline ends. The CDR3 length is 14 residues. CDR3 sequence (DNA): TGTGCCAGCAGTCCGTCCGGGCATTCCACTGAAGCTTTCTTT. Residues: CASSPSGHSTEAFF.

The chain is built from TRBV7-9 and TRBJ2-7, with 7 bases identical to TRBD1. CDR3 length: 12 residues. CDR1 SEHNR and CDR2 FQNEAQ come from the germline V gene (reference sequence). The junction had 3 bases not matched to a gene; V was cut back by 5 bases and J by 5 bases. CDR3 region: CASSVTGDEQYF. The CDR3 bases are TGTGCCAGCAGCGTAACAGGGGACGAGCAGTACTTC.

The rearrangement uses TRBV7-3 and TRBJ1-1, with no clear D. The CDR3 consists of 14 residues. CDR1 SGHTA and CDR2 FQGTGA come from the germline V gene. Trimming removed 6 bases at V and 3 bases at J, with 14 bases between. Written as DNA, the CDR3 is TGTGCCAGCAGTCACTCTTACGGGGACACTGAAGCTTTCTTT. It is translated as CASSHSYGDTEAFF.

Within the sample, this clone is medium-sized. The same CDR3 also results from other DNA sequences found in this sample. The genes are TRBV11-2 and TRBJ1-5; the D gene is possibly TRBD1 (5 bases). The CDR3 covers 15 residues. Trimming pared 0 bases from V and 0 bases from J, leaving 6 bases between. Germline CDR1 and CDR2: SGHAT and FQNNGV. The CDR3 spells CASSLEGLSNQPQHF. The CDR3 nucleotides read TGTGCCAGCAGCTTAGAGGGACTTAGCAATCAGCCCCAGCATTTT.

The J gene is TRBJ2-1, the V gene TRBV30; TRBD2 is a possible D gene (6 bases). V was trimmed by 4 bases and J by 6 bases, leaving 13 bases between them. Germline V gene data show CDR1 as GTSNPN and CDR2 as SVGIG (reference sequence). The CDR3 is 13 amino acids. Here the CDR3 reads CAWKSGVFNEQFF. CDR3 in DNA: TGTGCCTGGAAATCGGGAGTCTTCAATGAGCAGTTCTTC.